The present entry profiles one TCR beta chain with its context. What it binds is not known. Using immunoSEQ multiplex PCR, the repertoire was profiled, and TCRdb retains in-frame clones only, with some absent. The table records 43,000 or so clones, around 87% of them present only once. The sample comes from a study of OX40 agonist ivuxolimab in advanced cancers. On the study more broadly: Averaging around 60 years in age, with a range of roughly 20 to 90, the cohort was about 83% male. Prior therapy, whether anti-PD-1, anti-PD-L1 or anti-CTLA-4, was allowed, and approximately 37% had some.

Regarding the study as a whole: At 0.1 to 3.0 mg/kg and by week 6, clonal expansion occurred in CD4+ and CD8+ blood T cells. Certain nonresponding patients likewise had low normalized T-cell clonal expansion.

V lost 4 bases and J 2 bases, leaving 18 bases between the germline ends. CDR3 size: 16 residues. Germline V gives CDR1 PRHDT, CDR2 FYEKMQ (reference sequence). This receptor was taken from an adult with an advanced solid tumor such as melanoma, head and neck, liver or kidney cancer. The chain recombines TRBV13 with TRBJ2-7; possible D gene TRBD2, 5 bases. Sequencing used CD4+ or CD8+ T cells sorted from blood, obtained in a trial of the OX40 agonist ivuxolimab. The CDR3 reads CASSSRNSEGPYEQYF. The CDR3 DNA is TGTGCCAGCAGCTCACGTAACTCCGAGGGCCCCTACGAGCAGTACTTC.